This T cell receptor beta chain derives from a study of blood T cell repertoires in COVID-19. Turning to the study itself: Whether acute or convalescent, the COVID-19 samples came from the United States, Italy and Spain.

Only in-frame clones appear in the TCRdb table, and some are missing; sequencing was by immunoSEQ multiplex PCR. The sample lists 120,000 to 150,000 clones, 70% to 90% occurring once. The germline V gene encodes CDR1 SGHTA and CDR2 FQGNSA. The CDR3 has 14 residues. The germline V and J ends were trimmed by 4 bases and 7 bases, with 13 bases remaining between them. This receptor was obtained from a woman aged 30 to 39 with acute COVID-19. J is TRBJ1-4 and V is TRBV7-2; D may be TRBD1 (5 bases). What was sequenced was PBMCs or T cells enriched from blood (not recorded which). In DNA form, the CDR3 reads TGTGCCAGCAGCTCTACAGGTGGAATTGAAAAACTGTTTTTT. Translation gives CASSSTGGIEKLFF.